This T cell receptor (beta chain) was captured by sequencing in a study of T cell responses to AZD1222 COVID-19 vaccine. CDR3 size: 17 residues. The germline V gene encodes CDR1 LGHNA and CDR2 YNFKEQ. Trimming removed 3 bases from V and 3 bases from J; junction bases left unmatched: 14. Here immunoSEQ multiplex PCR was the method, and the copy in TCRdb shows in-frame clones only, minus some. This sample has about 94,000 clones, with roughly 90% found just once. This sequence was found in an adult who received the AZD1222 COVID-19 vaccine. This chain links TRBV4-2 with TRBJ2-7; TRBD2 agrees at 7 bases. The specimen was peripheral blood, collected 28 days after the second AZD1222 dose. DNA for the CDR3: TGTGCCAGCAGCCAGGGGGGACTAAGCGGGGAACGCTACGAGCAGTACTTC. Amino acid sequence: CASSQGGLSGERYEQYF.